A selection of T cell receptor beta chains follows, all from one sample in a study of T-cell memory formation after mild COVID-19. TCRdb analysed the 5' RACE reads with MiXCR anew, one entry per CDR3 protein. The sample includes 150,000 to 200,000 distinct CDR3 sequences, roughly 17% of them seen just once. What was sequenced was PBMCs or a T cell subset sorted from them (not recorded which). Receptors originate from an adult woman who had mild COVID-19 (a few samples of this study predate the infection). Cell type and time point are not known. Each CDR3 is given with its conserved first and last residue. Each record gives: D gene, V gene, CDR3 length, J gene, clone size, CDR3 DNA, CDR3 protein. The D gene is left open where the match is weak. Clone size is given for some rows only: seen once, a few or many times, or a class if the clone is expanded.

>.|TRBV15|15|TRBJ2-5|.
TGTGCCACCAGCAGCCAAATGGGGCTGCAAGAGACCCAGTACTTC
CATSSQMGLQETQYF
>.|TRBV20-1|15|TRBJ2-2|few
TGCAGTGCTAGAGGACGCGGGGCGGTCACCGGGGAGCTGTTTTTT
CSARGRGAVTGELFF
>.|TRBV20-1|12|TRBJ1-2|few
TGCAGTGCTAACGGGGCAGGCTATGGCTACACCTTC
CSANGAGYGYTF
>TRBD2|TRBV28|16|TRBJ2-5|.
TGTGCCAGCAGTTTTACCGGGAGGGCCTGGGGAGAGACCCAGTACTTC
CASSFTGRAWGETQYF
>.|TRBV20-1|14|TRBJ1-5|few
TGCAGTGCCAGGGGTGGAGTTAGCAATCAGCCCCAGCATTTT
CSARGGVSNQPQHF
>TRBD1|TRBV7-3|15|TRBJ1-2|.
TGTGCCAGCAGCCCGGGACAGTCAACTAACTATGGCTACACCTTC
CASSPGQSTNYGYTF
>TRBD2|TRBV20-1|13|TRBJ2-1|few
TGCAGTGCTAGAGATAAGCTAGCGGGGGGTAGGTTCTTC
CSARDKLAGGRFF
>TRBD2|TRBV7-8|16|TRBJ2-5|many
TGTGCCAGCAGCTTAGGGGCTAGCGGGAGACAAGAGACCCAGTACTTC
CASSLGASGRQETQYF
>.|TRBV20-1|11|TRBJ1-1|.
TGCAGTGCTAGGGTTGACAGGTTGGCTTTCTTT
CSARVDRLAFF
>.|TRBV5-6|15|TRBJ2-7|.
TGTGCCAGCAGCTATACGGGACATCGTATGGGCGAGCAGTACTTC
CASSYTGHRMGEQYF
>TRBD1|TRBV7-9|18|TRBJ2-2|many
TGTGCCAGCAGCCCATCGGACAGGGCCCCATTTAACACCGGGGAGCTGTTTTTT
CASSPSDRAPFNTGELFF
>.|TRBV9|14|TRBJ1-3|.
TGTGCCAGCAGCGTAGCCAGCTCTGGAAACACCATATATTTT
CASSVASSGNTIYF
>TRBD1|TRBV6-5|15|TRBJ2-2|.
TGTGCCAGCAGTTCCATCCAGGGGGTGTCCGGGGAGCTGTTTTTT
CASSSIQGVSGELFF
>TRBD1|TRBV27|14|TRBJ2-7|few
TGTGCCAGCAGTTACCCAGGGGGCCGGGACGAGCAGTACTTC
CASSYPGGRDEQYF
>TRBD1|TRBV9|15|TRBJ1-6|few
TGTGCCAGCAGCGTAGGACAGGGCAATAATTCACCCCTCCACTTT
CASSVGQGNNSPLHF
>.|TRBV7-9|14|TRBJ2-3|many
TGTGCCAGCATGGGGACACCCGACGCAAATACGCAGTATTTT
CASMGTPDANTQYF
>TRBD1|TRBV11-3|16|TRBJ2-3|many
TGTGCCAGCAGCTCAACAGGGGGCGCCCGAACAGATACGCAGTATTTT
CASSSTGGARTDTQYF
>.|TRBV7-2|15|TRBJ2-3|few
TGTGCCAGCAGCTTAGCGCTGGGCTCTCAAGATACGCAGTATTTT
CASSLALGSQDTQYF
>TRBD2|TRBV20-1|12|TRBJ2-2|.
TGCAGTGCACCGGCGGGGGCCGGGGAGCTGTTTTTT
CSAPAGAGELFF
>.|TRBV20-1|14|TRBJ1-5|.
TGCAGTGCTAGCCCCAGTACAGCCAATCAGCCCCAGCATTTT
CSASPSTANQPQHF
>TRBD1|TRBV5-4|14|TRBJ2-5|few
TGTGCCAGCAGCCGCAAGACAGGGGAAGAGACCCAGTACTTC
CASSRKTGEETQYF
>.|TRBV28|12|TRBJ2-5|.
TGTGCCAGCGGGCAGGCCAGAGAGACCCAGTACTTC
CASGQARETQYF
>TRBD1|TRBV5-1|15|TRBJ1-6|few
TGCGCCAGCAGTCCTGGACAGGGGTGGAATTCACCCCTCCACTTT
CASSPGQGWNSPLHF
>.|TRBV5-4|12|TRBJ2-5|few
TGTGCCAGCAGCCTACCCCAAGAGACCCAGTACTTC
CASSLPQETQYF
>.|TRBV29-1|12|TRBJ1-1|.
TGCAGCGTAGTCGGACAGAACACTGAAGCTTTCTTT
CSVVGQNTEAFF
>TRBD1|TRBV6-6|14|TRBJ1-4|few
TGTGCCAGCAGTCCCGACAGGGCCAATGAAAAACTGTTTTTT
CASSPDRANEKLFF
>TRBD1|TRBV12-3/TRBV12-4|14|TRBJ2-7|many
TGTGCCAGCAGTTTAAGACAGGGTTCCTACGAGCAGTACTTC
CASSLRQGSYEQYF
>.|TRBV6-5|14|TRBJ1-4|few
TGTGCCAGCAGGTCTGACAGATCTAATGAAAAACTGTTTTTT
CASRSDRSNEKLFF
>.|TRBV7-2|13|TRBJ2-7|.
TGTGCCAGCAGCTTACCTAGCGTCGACGAGCAGTACTTC
CASSLPSVDEQYF
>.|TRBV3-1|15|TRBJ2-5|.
TGTGCCAGCAGCCAAGATATAAGGGGCGAAGAGACCCAGTACTTC
CASSQDIRGEETQYF
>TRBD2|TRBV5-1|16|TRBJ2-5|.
TGCGCCAGCAGCCCCCTTCTAGCGGGGGTGGGAGAGACCCAGTACTTC
CASSPLLAGVGETQYF
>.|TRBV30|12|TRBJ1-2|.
TGTGCCTGGAGCCCGGGTTTAAGTGGCTACACCTTC
CAWSPGLSGYTF
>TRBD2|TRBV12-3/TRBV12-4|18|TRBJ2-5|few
TGTGCCAGCAGTCCAACGTCCGGCCTAGCGGGGGCCCAAGAGACCCAGTACTTC
CASSPTSGLAGAQETQYF
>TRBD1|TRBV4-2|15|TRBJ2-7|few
TGTGCCAGCAGCCAAGGGGGACAGGACGCCTACGAGCAGTACTTC
CASSQGGQDAYEQYF
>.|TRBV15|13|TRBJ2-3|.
TGTGCCACCAGCAGAGAGGGGAGTGGGAGGCAGTATTTT
CATSREGSGRQYF
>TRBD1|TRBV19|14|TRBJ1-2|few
TGTGCCAGCGTCAAGGACAGGGGAGGCTATGGCTACACCTTC
CASVKDRGGYGYTF
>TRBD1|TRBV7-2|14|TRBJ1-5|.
TGTGCCAGCAGCTCAACAGGGGTCAATCAGCCCCAGCATTTT
CASSSTGVNQPQHF
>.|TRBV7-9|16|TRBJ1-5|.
TGTGCCAGCAGCTTAGCGCTGGACGGCAACAATCAGCCCCAGCATTTT
CASSLALDGNNQPQHF
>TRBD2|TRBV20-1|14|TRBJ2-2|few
TGCAGTGCTAGAGCCCCGGGACTAGCTCGGGAGCTGTTTTTT
CSARAPGLARELFF
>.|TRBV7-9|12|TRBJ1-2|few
TGTGCCAGCAGCTTTAAGGGGGAAGGCTACACCTTC
CASSFKGEGYTF
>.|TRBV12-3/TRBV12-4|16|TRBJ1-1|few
TGTGCCACTAAAGTGGGGGTAGGGGAGGCGAACACTGAAGCTTTCTTT
CATKVGVGEANTEAFF
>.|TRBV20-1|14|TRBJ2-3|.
TGCAGTGCCAACCCCGCGGGTCCCACAGATACGCAGTATTTT
CSANPAGPTDTQYF
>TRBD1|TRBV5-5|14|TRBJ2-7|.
TGTGCCAGCAGCCGGGACAGGGCTTTTTACGAGCAGTACTTC
CASSRDRAFYEQYF
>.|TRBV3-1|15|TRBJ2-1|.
TGTGCCAGCAGCCCAATGGGGGGCGCTTACAATGAGCAGTTCTTC
CASSPMGGAYNEQFF
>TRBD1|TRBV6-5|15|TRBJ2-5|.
TGTGCCAGCAGTAAGACAGGGGCCAGGGGGGAGACCCAGTACTTC
CASSKTGARGETQYF
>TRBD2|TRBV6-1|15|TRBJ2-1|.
TGTGCCAGCACCCCAACTAGCGGCTCCTACAATGAGCAGTTCTTC
CASTPTSGSYNEQFF
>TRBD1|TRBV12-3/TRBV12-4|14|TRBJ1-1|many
TGTGCCAGCACATTCCAGGGGGCGGACACTGAAGCTTTCTTT
CASTFQGADTEAFF
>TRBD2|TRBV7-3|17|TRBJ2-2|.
TGTGCCAGCAGCTTAACTGGCCTAGCGGGAGTAGACGGGGAGCTGTTTTTT
CASSLTGLAGVDGELFF
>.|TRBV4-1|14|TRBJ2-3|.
TGCGCCAGCAGCTCTAGGGGGGGGGCAGATACGCAGTATTTT
CASSSRGGADTQYF
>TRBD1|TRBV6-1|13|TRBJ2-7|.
TGTGCCAGCAGAAGGACAGGGCGGGCCGAGCAGTACTTC
CASRRTGRAEQYF
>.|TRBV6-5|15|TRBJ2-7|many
TGTGCCAGCAGTTACGGCGGGGTTGGGTCCTACGAGCAGTACTTC
CASSYGGVGSYEQYF
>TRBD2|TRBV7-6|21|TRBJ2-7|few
TGTGCCAGCAGCTTAGAACCAGGTCTACGGTCCGGGACCGCGGGAGGCTACGAGCAGTACTTC
CASSLEPGLRSGTAGGYEQYF
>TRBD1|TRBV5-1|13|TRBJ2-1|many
TGCGCCAGCAGCCCTGGGTGGGACAGTGAGCAGTTCTTC
CASSPGWDSEQFF
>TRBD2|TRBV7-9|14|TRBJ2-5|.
TGTGCCAGCAGCACAAGCGCGGGAGCGAAGACCCAGTACTTC
CASSTSAGAKTQYF
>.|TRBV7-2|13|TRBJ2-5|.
TGTGCCAGCAGGGTGGCTAGCGCGGAGACCCAGTACTTC
CASRVASAETQYF
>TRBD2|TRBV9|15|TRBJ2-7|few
TGTGCCAGCAGCGTAGCGGAGGGAGGGCCCTACGAGCAGTACTTC
CASSVAEGGPYEQYF
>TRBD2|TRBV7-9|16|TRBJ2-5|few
TGTGCCAGCAGCTTAGGGTCTAGCGGACCCCAAGAGACCCAGTACTTC
CASSLGSSGPQETQYF
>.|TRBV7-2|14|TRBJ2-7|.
TGTGCCAGCAGCTTACGGATCCTAGACTACGAGCAGTACTTC
CASSLRILDYEQYF
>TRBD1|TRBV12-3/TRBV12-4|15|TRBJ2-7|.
TGTGCCAGCAACCCGGACAGGGCCAAATCCTACGAGCAGTACTTC
CASNPDRAKSYEQYF
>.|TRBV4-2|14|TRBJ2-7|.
TGTGCCAGCAGCCAAGGACAGAACTCCTACGAGCAGTACTTC
CASSQGQNSYEQYF